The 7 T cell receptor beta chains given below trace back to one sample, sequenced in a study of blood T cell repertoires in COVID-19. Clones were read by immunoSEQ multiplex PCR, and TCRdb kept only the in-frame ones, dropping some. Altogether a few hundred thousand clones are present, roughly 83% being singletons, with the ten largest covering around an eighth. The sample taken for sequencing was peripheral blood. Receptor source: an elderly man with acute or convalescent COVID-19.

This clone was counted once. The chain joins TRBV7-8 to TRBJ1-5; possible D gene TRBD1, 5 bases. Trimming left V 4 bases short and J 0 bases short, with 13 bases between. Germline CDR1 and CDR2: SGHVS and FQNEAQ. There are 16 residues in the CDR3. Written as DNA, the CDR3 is TGTGCCAGCAGCTCGACAGTATTTTATAGCAATCAGCCCCAGCATTTT. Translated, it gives CASSSTVFYSNQPQHF. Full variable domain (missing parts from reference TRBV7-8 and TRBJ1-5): GAGVSQSPRYKVAKRGQDVALRCDPISGHVSLFWYQQALGQGPEFLTYFQNEAQLDKSGLPSDRFFAERPEGSVSTLKIQRTQQEDSAVYLCASSSTVFYSNQPQHFGDGTRLSIL.

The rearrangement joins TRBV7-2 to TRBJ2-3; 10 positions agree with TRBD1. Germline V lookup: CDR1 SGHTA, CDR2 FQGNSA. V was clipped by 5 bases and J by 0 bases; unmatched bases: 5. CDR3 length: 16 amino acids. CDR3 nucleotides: TGTGCCAGCAGCCAGGGGACAGGGGTGAGCACAGATACGCAGTATTTT. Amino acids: CASSQGTGVSTDTQYF.

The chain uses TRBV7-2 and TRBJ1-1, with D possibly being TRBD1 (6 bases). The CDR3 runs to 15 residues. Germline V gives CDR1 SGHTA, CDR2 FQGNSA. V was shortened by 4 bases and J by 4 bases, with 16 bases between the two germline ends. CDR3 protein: CASSSLQGGSTEAFF. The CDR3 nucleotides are TGTGCCAGCAGCTCGTTACAGGGAGGGAGCACTGAAGCTTTCTTT.

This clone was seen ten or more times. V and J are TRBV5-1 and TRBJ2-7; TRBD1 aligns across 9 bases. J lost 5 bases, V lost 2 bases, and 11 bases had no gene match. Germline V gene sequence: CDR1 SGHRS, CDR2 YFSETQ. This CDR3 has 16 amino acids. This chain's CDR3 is CASSFIRTGDINEQYF. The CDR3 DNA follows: TGCGCCAGCAGCTTTATCCGGACAGGGGATATCAACGAGCAGTACTTC.

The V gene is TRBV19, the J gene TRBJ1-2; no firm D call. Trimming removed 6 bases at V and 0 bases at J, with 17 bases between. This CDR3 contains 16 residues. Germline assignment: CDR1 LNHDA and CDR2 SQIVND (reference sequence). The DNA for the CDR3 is TGTGCCAGTAGCCCTGAAGGATTCGGGTCTAACTATGGCTACACCTTC. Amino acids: CASSPEGFGSNYGYTF.

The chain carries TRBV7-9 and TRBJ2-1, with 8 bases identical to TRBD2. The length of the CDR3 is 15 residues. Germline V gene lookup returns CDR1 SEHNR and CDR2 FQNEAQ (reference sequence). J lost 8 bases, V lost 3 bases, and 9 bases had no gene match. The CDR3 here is CASSFLSGGGDEQFF. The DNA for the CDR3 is TGTGCCAGCAGCTTCCTAAGCGGGGGTGGGGATGAGCAGTTCTTC.

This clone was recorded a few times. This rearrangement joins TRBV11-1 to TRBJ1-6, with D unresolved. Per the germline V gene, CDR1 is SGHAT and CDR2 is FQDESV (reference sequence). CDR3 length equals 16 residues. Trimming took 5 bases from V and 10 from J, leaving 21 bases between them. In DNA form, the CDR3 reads TGTGCCAGCAGCCGGGGTAAGAGAGAGGGAGGATCACCCCTCCACTTT. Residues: CASSRGKREGGSPLHF. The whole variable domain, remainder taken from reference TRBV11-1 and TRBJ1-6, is EAEVAQSPRYKITEKSQAVAFWCDPISGHATLYWYRQILGQGPELLVQFQDESVVDDSQLPKDRFSAERLKGVDSTLKIQPAELGDSAMYLCASSRGKREGGSPLHFGNGTRLTVT.